The 21 T cell receptor beta chains below all came from one sample that was sequenced in a study of blood T cells in healthy people across ages. Together with a sample-barcoded 5' primer, a J-beta primer mix was included in a second PCR lasting roughly 6 to 12 cycles. A single record per CDR3 protein comes from TCRdb applying MiXCR to the 5' RACE reads. The table shows about 650,000 distinct CDR3 sequences, with 32% occurring only once. The specimen was blood. The source is a woman aged 80 or over in good health.

This clonotype has more than one count but fewer than ten. This chain's CDR3 is CASSELREGEQYF. CDR3 sequence (DNA): TGTGCCAGCAGTGAGTTGAGGGAGGGTGAGCAGTACTTC. The chain links TRBV2 to TRBJ2-5, with 7 bases aligning to TRBD2. CDR1 and CDR2 (germline): SNHLY, FYNNEI. The CDR3 covers 13 residues. Losses at the gene ends were 3 bases for V and 11 bases for J; bases not matched to a gene: 9.

This clonotype was detected ten times or more. The chain uses TRBV7-9 and TRBJ1-2; D call uncertain. The CDR3 has 12 amino acids. CDR1 is SEHNR, CDR2 FQNEAQ, per germline (reference sequence). Trimming removed 1 base from V and 3 bases from J, with 3 bases in between. The CDR3 DNA reads TGTGCCAGCAGCTTAGGTCACTATGGCTACACCTTC. This translates into CASSLGHYGYTF.

With respect to this clonotype: A read error may explain this, as a much larger clone is one base away. The J gene is TRBJ2-1, the V gene TRBV11-2; D possibly matches TRBD1 or TRBD2 (5 bases each). This CDR3 contains 15 residues. Deletions cut 5 bases from V and 6 bases from J, with 17 bases between. Germline V gene lookup returns CDR1 SGHAT and CDR2 FQNNGV. DNA for the CDR3: TGTGCCAGCAGCCAGAGGGGCAGTCAAACCAATGAGCAGTTCTTC. Protein sequence: CASSQRGSQTNEQFF. Complete variable domain (other parts from reference TRBV11-2 and TRBJ2-1): EAGVAQSPRYKIIEKRQSVAFWCNPISGHATLYWYQQILGQGPKLLIQFQNNGVVDDSQLPKDRFSAERLKGVDSTLKIQPAKLEDSAVYLCASSQRGSQTNEQFFGPGTRLTVL.

This clonotype has a count of ten or more. The chain joins TRBV13 to TRBJ2-7; D gene uncertain. The CDR3 is 11 amino acids. The V end lost 5 bases, the J end lost 6 bases, and 8 bases lay between the germline ends. The germline gives CDR1 PRHDT, CDR2 FYEKMQ (reference sequence). CDR3 sequence reads: CASSPLGEQYF. The CDR3 DNA follows: TGTGCCAGCAGCCCTTTAGGCGAGCAGTACTTC. Filled out from reference TRBV13 and TRBJ2-7, the complete variable domain reads AAGVIQSPRHLIKEKRETATLKCYPIPRHDTVYWYQQGPGQDPQFLISFYEKMQSDKGSIPDRFSAQQFSDYHSELNMSSLELGDSALYFCASSPLGEQYFGPGTRLTVT.

This clonotype has more than one count but fewer than ten. This may stem from a read error, because a much larger clone lies one nucleotide away. The chain uses TRBV28 and TRBJ2-7; 8 bases match TRBD2. V lost 5 bases to trimming and J lost 7 bases; unmatched junction nucleotides: 7. Germline assignment: CDR1 MDHEN and CDR2 SYDVKM. The CDR3 is 13 residues long. The CDR3 DNA follows: TGTGCCAGCAGTCGGGGGGGCTTGGGAGAGCAGTACTTC. This codes for CASSRGGLGEQYF.

The chain recombines TRBV7-3 with TRBJ1-1; D uncertain. Trimming pared 2 bases from V and 6 bases from J, leaving 19 bases between. The CDR3 is 16 amino acids. Per germline, CDR1 SGHTA and CDR2 FQGTGA. CDR3 in amino acids: CASSLYSRTQNAEAFF. CDR3 bases: TGTGCCAGCAGCTTATATAGCAGGACCCAAAACGCTGAAGCTTTCTTT.

This clonotype was counted ten times or more. The chain employs TRBV18 and TRBJ2-5; D perhaps matches TRBD2 (6 bases). V gave up 4 bases and J gave up 4 bases, with 13 bases separating them. Germline CDR1 and CDR2: KGHSH and LQKENI. The CDR3 is 14 residues long. The CDR3: CASSRGVAPETQYF. The CDR3 coding sequence is TGTGCCAGCTCACGCGGGGTTGCTCCAGAGACCCAGTACTTC.

This chain uses TRBV28 with TRBJ2-7, with D maybe TRBD2 (6 bases). V lost 6 bases and J lost 1, with 16 bases in between. CDR1 is MDHEN, CDR2 SYDVKM, per germline. The CDR3 totals 15 residues. For the CDR3, the DNA is TGTGCCAGCAGAAGTGGCGGGATGTCTTCCTACGAGCAGTACTTC. Amino acids: CASRSGGMSSYEQYF.

The chain couples TRBV28 to TRBJ2-1; D is possibly TRBD1 (6 bases). V lost 6 bases and J 10 bases, leaving 16 bases between the germline ends. Germline CDR1 is MDHEN and CDR2 is SYDVKM. The CDR3 totals 13 residues. Written as DNA, the CDR3 is TGTGCCAGCAGCCAAGCCACAGGGTTCGAGCAGTTCTTC. It codes for CASSQATGFEQFF.

This clonotype was counted only a few times. This may stem from a read error, because a much larger clone lies one nucleotide away. This rearrangement joins TRBV4-3 to TRBJ2-1; D is unclear. Trimming shortened V by 0 bases and J by 0 bases, and 9 bases separated the two germline ends. The CDR3 runs 16 residues. Germline V gene sequence: CDR1 LGHNA, CDR2 YSLEER. The CDR3: CASSQEGSYSYNEQFF. CDR3 DNA: TGCGCCAGCAGCCAAGAAGGCTCGTACTCCTACAATGAGCAGTTCTTC.

J is TRBJ2-4 and V is TRBV4-1, with no clear D. Deletions cut 0 bases from V and 0 bases from J, with 12 bases between. Germline CDR1 is MGHRA and CDR2 is YSYEKL. This CDR3 has 17 amino acids. Here the CDR3 reads CASSQDTETIAKNIQYF. CDR3 nucleotides: TGCGCCAGCAGCCAAGATACCGAAACAATAGCCAAAAACATTCAGTACTTC.

This clonotype came up a few times. The rearrangement links TRBV7-2 to TRBJ2-7; 8 bases are a match to TRBD1. The length of the CDR3 is 15 residues. The trim removed 6 bases at V and 4 bases at J, leaving 11 bases unmatched. CDR1 and CDR2 (germline): SGHTA, FQGNSA. The CDR3 here is CASRPTGAPPYEQYF. CDR3 sequence (DNA): TGTGCCAGCAGACCGACAGGGGCACCTCCATACGAGCAGTACTTC. Based on the CDR3 plus reference TRBV7-2 and TRBJ2-7, the full variable domain is GAGVSQSPSNKVTEKGKDVELRCDPISGHTALYWYRQSLGQGLEFLIYFQGNSAPDKSGLPSDRFSAERTGGSVSTLTIQRTQQEDSAVYLCASRPTGAPPYEQYFGPGTRLTVT.

The rearrangement uses TRBV30 and TRBJ2-7; 8 bases are shared with TRBD1. V was pared by 8 bases and J by 0 bases, with 6 bases of the junction left unmatched. The CDR3 is 13 residues long. The V gene's germline CDR1 is GTSNPN and CDR2 SVGIG (reference sequence). The CDR3 bases are TGTGCCGCTGGACAGGGATACTCCTACGAGCAGTACTTC. It specifies CAAGQGYSYEQYF.

This clonotype was detected many times. This chain uses TRBV9 with TRBJ2-3; D not resolved. Germline V gene lookup returns CDR1 SGDLS and CDR2 YYNGEE. V lost 3 bases, J lost 3 bases, and 5 bases lay in between. This CDR3 has 12 amino acids. The CDR3 here is CASSAQTDTQYF. The CDR3 DNA is TGTGCCAGCAGCGCGCAGACAGATACGCAGTATTTT.

In the case of this clonotype: A read error is possible here, since a much larger clone lies one base away. The chain couples TRBV11-2 to TRBJ2-7; D possibly corresponds to TRBD1 (5 bases). This CDR3 comprises 15 residues. Trimming left V 4 bases short and J 7 bases short, with 20 bases between. Per germline, CDR1 SGHAT and CDR2 FQNNGV. CDR3 bases: TGTGCCAGCAGCTCCGACCGACAGTACTACAATGAGCAGTACTTC. Its protein is CASSSDRQYYNEQYF.

About this clonotype itself: A much more abundant neighbour one base away suggests this may be a read error. The genes are TRBV20-1 and TRBJ2-5; D gene uncertain. Judging by the DNA end, TRBJ2-4 fits better; the J call may be wrong. The CDR3 consists of 13 residues. Germline lookup yields CDR1 DFQATT and CDR2 SNEGSKA (reference sequence). Written as DNA, the CDR3 is TGCAGTCCGCACCAGGCGAACAGAAACATTCAGTACTTC. This translates into CSPHQANRNIQYF.

This clonotype was observed at least ten times. The rearrangement joins TRBV10-3 to TRBJ1-1; D uncertain. Germline CDR1 reads ENHRY; CDR2 reads SYGVKD. The V end lost 8 bases, the J end lost 1 base, and 11 bases lay between the germline ends. The length of the CDR3 is 13 residues. DNA of the CDR3: TGTGCCATCGGTACTCTGGGGAACACTGAAGCTTTCTTT. Translated: CAIGTLGNTEAFF.

This clonotype is a singleton in its sample. This could be a read error, since a much larger clone is one nucleotide away. This sequence joins TRBV6-6 and TRBJ2-5; no clear D. The V gene's germline CDR1 is MNHNY and CDR2 SVGAGI (reference sequence). CDR3 size: 13 residues. CDR3 nucleotides: TGTGCCAGCACACCTAGAGCAATGGAGACCCAGGACTTC. Encoded protein: CASTPRAMETQDF.

Turning to this clonotype: A much larger clonotype is one base distant, so this may be a read error. V usage is TRBV7-9 and J usage is TRBJ1-5; unclear D gene. Germline values: CDR1 SEHNR, CDR2 FQNEAQ (reference sequence). CDR3 length: 13 residues. In DNA, the CDR3 is TGTGTCAGCAGCTTAGGAACCTCTAAGCCCCAGCATTTT. Its translation: CVSSLGTSKPQHF.

There are many counts of this clonotype. The chain joins TRBV5-1 to TRBJ2-3, with TRBD2 identical over 13 bases. Germline V CDR1 and CDR2: SGHRS, YFSETQ. V lost 1 base to trimming and J lost 2 bases; unmatched junction nucleotides: 10. CDR3 length: 19 amino acids. The CDR3 coding sequence is TGCGCCAGCAGCTTGACGACTAGCGGGGGGTCTCTCTTCACAGATACGCAGTATTTT. Amino acid sequence: CASSLTTSGGSLFTDTQYF.

Of note for this clonotype: This clone may be a read error of a much larger clone one base away. The V and J genes are TRBV20-1 and TRBJ1-2; 7 nucleotides line up with TRBD1. V was clipped by 1 base and J by 2 bases; unmatched bases: 7. The CDR3 length is 15 residues. CDR1 and CDR2 (germline): DFQATT, SNEGSKA (reference sequence). DNA for the CDR3: TGCAGTGCTAGAGTACCGACAGGGACCAACTATGGCTACACCTTC. Amino acids: CSARVPTGTNYGYTF.